These T cell receptor beta chains were read from a single sample in a study of cytomegalovirus exposure and HLA in healthy donors. Profiling relied on immunoSEQ multiplex PCR, and the TCRdb table lists in-frame clones only, not all of them. The repertoire holds under 200,000 clones, with approximately 78% as singletons. What was sequenced was PBMCs. The receptor source for this set is a woman in her late teens or twenties in good health and CMV-seronegative. Both conserved end residues are part of each CDR3. Fields, in order: V gene, clone size, D gene, J gene, CDR3 protein, CDR3 DNA. A D gene is named only where the DNA matches it firmly. Some rows mark clone size as missing; the rest say once, few, many or name a class of expanded clone.

TRBV9	.	TRBD2	TRBJ2-1	CASSPASGAYNEQFF	TGTGCCAGCAGCCCCGCTAGCGGGGCATACAATGAGCAGTTCTTC
TRBV7-2	.	TRBD1	TRBJ1-1	CASSLEGTGYTEAFF	TGTGCCAGCAGCTTAGAGGGGACAGGCTACACTGAAGCTTTCTTT
TRBV6-5	.	.	TRBJ1-1	CASITTRQPSAEAFF	TGTGCCAGCATCACCACTCGACAGCCGAGCGCTGAAGCTTTCTTT
TRBV2	.	.	TRBJ2-7	CASSEYREAHEQYF	TGTGCCAGCAGTGAATATAGGGAGGCCCACGAGCAGTACTTC
TRBV4-1	.	TRBD2	TRBJ2-1	CASSPAAGGPGNEQFF	TGCGCCAGCAGCCCGGCAGCGGGAGGGCCTGGGAATGAGCAGTTCTTC
TRBV5-1	.	TRBD1	TRBJ1-1	CASSFTGGDTEAFF	TGCGCCAGCAGCTTCACAGGGGGAGATACTGAAGCTTTCTTT
TRBV27	once	TRBD1	TRBJ1-2	CASSLRPGTGAFYGYTF	TGTGCCAGCAGTCTCCGACCCGGGACAGGGGCCTTCTATGGCTACACCTTC
TRBV11-2	.	TRBD1	TRBJ2-7	CASSSDRAYEQYF	TGTGCCAGCAGCTCGGACAGGGCCTACGAGCAGTACTTC
TRBV30	.	.	TRBJ1-5	CAWSVASRADQPQHF	TGTGCCTGGAGTGTAGCGTCCAGGGCGGATCAGCCCCAGCATTTT
TRBV6-5	.	.	TRBJ2-7	CASSSPQGWALGEQYF	TGTGCCAGCAGTTCCCCACAGGGCTGGGCGTTGGGCGAGCAGTACTTC
TRBV25-1	.	.	TRBJ1-1	CASSEHGQNTEAFF	TGTGCCAGCAGTGAACACGGACAGAACACTGAAGCTTTCTTT
TRBV27	.	.	TRBJ2-1	CASSLVTSMSFHEQFF	TGTGCCAGCAGTCTGGTCACTAGTATGTCTTTCCATGAGCAGTTCTTC
TRBV10-3	.	TRBD1	TRBJ2-7	CAISESGQALSEQYF	TGTGCCATCAGTGAGTCGGGACAGGCTCTCTCCGAGCAGTACTTC
TRBV12-1	.	.	TRBJ2-7	CASSSAQGQGAFGHEQYF	TGTGCCAGCAGCTCCGCCCAAGGACAGGGGGCCTTTGGGCACGAGCAGTACTTC
TRBV6-1	.	TRBD1	TRBJ2-7	CASRPRTGGHEQYF	TGTGCCAGCCGTCCCCGGACAGGGGGCCACGAGCAGTACTTC
TRBV11-3	.	TRBD2	TRBJ2-5	CASSLMAGVGETQYF	TGTGCCAGCAGCTTAATGGCGGGAGTAGGAGAGACCCAGTACTTC
TRBV12-5	few	TRBD1	TRBJ2-3	CASGGTGGTDTQYF	TGTGCTAGTGGGGGGACAGGGGGCACAGATACGCAGTATTTT
TRBV6-5	.	.	TRBJ2-2	CASSYGGGIGELFF	TGTGCCAGCAGTTACGGGGGGGGCATCGGGGAGCTGTTTTTT
TRBV5-8	.	TRBD2	TRBJ2-2	CASSLPPTSENTGELFF	TGTGCCAGCAGCTTGCCCCCGACTAGCGAGAACACCGGGGAGCTGTTTTTT
TRBV9	.	.	TRBJ2-2	CASTNTGELFF	TGTGCCAGCACTAACACCGGGGAGCTGTTTTTT
TRBV18	.	.	TRBJ1-5	CASSPLGEDQPQHF	TGTGCCAGCTCACCTCTCGGGGAGGATCAGCCCCAGCATTTT
TRBV5-1	.	TRBD1	TRBJ1-4	CASSNGQGNEKLFF	TGCGCCAGCAGCAACGGACAGGGTAATGAAAAACTGTTTTTT
TRBV6-4	.	TRBD2	TRBJ2-7	CASRESGRRDYEQYF	TGTGCCAGCAGAGAAAGCGGGAGGCGGGACTACGAGCAGTACTTC
TRBV10-3	.	.	TRBJ2-5	CAISESTLSQETQYF	TGTGCCATCAGTGAGTCGACTTTATCTCAAGAGACCCAGTACTTC